These T cell receptor beta chains were read from a single sample in a study of OX40 agonist ivuxolimab in advanced cancers. Using immunoSEQ multiplex PCR, the repertoire was profiled, and TCRdb retains in-frame clones only, with some absent. Among 65,000 to 95,000 clones, more than 70% were seen once, and the ten largest hold around 0.5%. The input for sequencing was CD4+ or CD8+ T cells sorted from blood, taken in a trial of the OX40 agonist ivuxolimab. These receptors originate from an adult with an advanced solid tumor such as melanoma, head and neck, liver or kidney cancer. Each CDR3 is given with its conserved first and last residue. The D gene is left open where the match is weak. Clone size is not always given. Where it is, it says once, few, many or a class for expanded clones.

cdr3_length: 17; v_call: TRBV27; clone_size: NA; d_call: TRBD1; j_call: TRBJ1-4; cdr3_nt: TGTGCCAGCAGTTTGGGCAGGGGGCTTCGGTTAAATGAAAAACTGTTTTTT; cdr3_aa: CASSLGRGLRLNEKLFF
cdr3_length: 18; v_call: TRBV5-1; clone_size: few; d_call: TRBD2; j_call: TRBJ2-5; cdr3_nt: TGCGCCAGCAGCGCGGGACTAGTGGGGGGAGGGACGCAAGAGACCCAGTACTTC; cdr3_aa: CASSAGLVGGGTQETQYF
cdr3_length: 15; v_call: TRBV4-2; clone_size: NA; d_call: NA; j_call: TRBJ1-5; cdr3_nt: TGTGCCAGCAGCCAATCGAGTGGGGGCAATCAGCCCCAGCATTTT; cdr3_aa: CASSQSSGGNQPQHF
cdr3_length: 15; v_call: TRBV9; clone_size: once; d_call: NA; j_call: TRBJ1-4; cdr3_nt: TGTGCCAGCAGCGTCATGGACAGTACGAATGAAAAACTGTTTTTT; cdr3_aa: CASSVMDSTNEKLFF
cdr3_length: 15; v_call: TRBV5-1; clone_size: NA; d_call: NA; j_call: TRBJ1-5; cdr3_nt: TGCGCCAGCAGCTTGGAGGATTATAGCAATCAGCCCCAGCATTTT; cdr3_aa: CASSLEDYSNQPQHF
cdr3_length: 17; v_call: TRBV5-8; clone_size: NA; d_call: TRBD2; j_call: TRBJ2-5; cdr3_nt: TGTGCCAGCAGCTTGGCCCGGTCTAGTGGGGGGGAAGAGACCCAGTACTTC; cdr3_aa: CASSLARSSGGEETQYF
cdr3_length: 15; v_call: TRBV9; clone_size: NA; d_call: TRBD2; j_call: TRBJ2-7; cdr3_nt: TGTGCCAGCAGCGTTGATGGGGAGGGGTCCTACGAGCAGTACTTC; cdr3_aa: CASSVDGEGSYEQYF
cdr3_length: 17; v_call: TRBV9; clone_size: once; d_call: NA; j_call: TRBJ2-3; cdr3_nt: TGTGCCAGCAGCGCTCGATTCAGGGGACCTAGCACAGATACGCAGTATTTT; cdr3_aa: CASSARFRGPSTDTQYF
cdr3_length: 15; v_call: TRBV6-5; clone_size: once; d_call: TRBD1; j_call: TRBJ1-5; cdr3_nt: TGTGCCAGCCGACAGGGGCGGAATGGCAATCAGCCCCAGCATTTT; cdr3_aa: CASRQGRNGNQPQHF
cdr3_length: 11; v_call: TRBV6-5; clone_size: NA; d_call: NA; j_call: TRBJ2-5; cdr3_nt: TGTGCCAGCCAGTCCGGGGAGACCCAGTACTTC; cdr3_aa: CASQSGETQYF
cdr3_length: 14; v_call: TRBV6-5; clone_size: NA; d_call: NA; j_call: TRBJ1-2; cdr3_nt: TGTGCCAGCAGTTACTATGGGGGAAACTATGGCTACACCTTC; cdr3_aa: CASSYYGGNYGYTF
cdr3_length: 13; v_call: TRBV6-6; clone_size: NA; d_call: TRBD1; j_call: TRBJ1-5; cdr3_nt: TGTGCCAGCAGTAATGGAGGAGGACAGGCAAAGCATTTT; cdr3_aa: CASSNGGGQAKHF
cdr3_length: 11; v_call: TRBV28; clone_size: NA; d_call: NA; j_call: TRBJ1-2; cdr3_nt: TGTGCCAGTGCCAACAGGAGGGGCTACACCTTC; cdr3_aa: CASANRRGYTF
cdr3_length: 15; v_call: TRBV7-3; clone_size: NA; d_call: TRBD1; j_call: TRBJ2-2; cdr3_nt: TGTGCCAGCAGCTCCGGACAGGGGGCCGTCGGGGAGCTGTTTTTT; cdr3_aa: CASSSGQGAVGELFF
cdr3_length: 15; v_call: TRBV5-4; clone_size: few; d_call: NA; j_call: TRBJ2-1; cdr3_nt: TGTGCCAGCAACCCTGGGGTGGGGGGTGGTATTGAGCAGTTCTTC; cdr3_aa: CASNPGVGGGIEQFF
cdr3_length: 13; v_call: TRBV5-6; clone_size: NA; d_call: NA; j_call: TRBJ1-1; cdr3_nt: TGTGCCAGCAGCTTGGGGTCCCAGACTGAAGCTTTCTTT; cdr3_aa: CASSLGSQTEAFF
cdr3_length: 13; v_call: TRBV6-5; clone_size: once; d_call: NA; j_call: TRBJ2-3; cdr3_nt: TGTGCCAGCAGTTTAACACGCACAGATACGCAGTATTTT; cdr3_aa: CASSLTRTDTQYF
cdr3_length: 14; v_call: TRBV6-5; clone_size: NA; d_call: NA; j_call: TRBJ2-5; cdr3_nt: TGTGCCATCAAAGCCCGGGACAACCAAGAGACCCAGTACTTC; cdr3_aa: CAIKARDNQETQYF
cdr3_length: 15; v_call: TRBV28; clone_size: NA; d_call: NA; j_call: TRBJ1-2; cdr3_nt: TGTGCCAGCACCCCAGGCGCCCGACAGTTCTATGGCTACACCTTC; cdr3_aa: CASTPGARQFYGYTF
cdr3_length: 13; v_call: TRBV29-1; clone_size: NA; d_call: TRBD1; j_call: TRBJ1-1; cdr3_nt: TGCAGCGCCCGACAGGGGGCGAACACTGAAGCTTTCTTT; cdr3_aa: CSARQGANTEAFF
cdr3_length: 14; v_call: TRBV4-3; clone_size: NA; d_call: TRBD1; j_call: TRBJ2-5; cdr3_nt: TGCGCCAGCAGCCAAGCAGGGGGTAGAGAGACCCAGTACTTC; cdr3_aa: CASSQAGGRETQYF
cdr3_length: 12; v_call: TRBV7-2; clone_size: NA; d_call: NA; j_call: TRBJ1-5; cdr3_nt: TGTGCCACCGGTGGGACCAATCAGCCCCAGCATTTT; cdr3_aa: CATGGTNQPQHF
cdr3_length: 14; v_call: TRBV2; clone_size: NA; d_call: NA; j_call: TRBJ1-5; cdr3_nt: TGTGCCAGCAGTGGGCGGGTCGTGGGCCAGCCCCAGCATTTT; cdr3_aa: CASSGRVVGQPQHF
cdr3_length: 14; v_call: TRBV7-2; clone_size: NA; d_call: NA; j_call: TRBJ2-2; cdr3_nt: TGTGCCAGCAGCAGCACAGGGTCGTACGGGGAGCTGTTTTTT; cdr3_aa: CASSSTGSYGELFF
cdr3_length: 15; v_call: TRBV12-5; clone_size: NA; d_call: NA; j_call: TRBJ2-7; cdr3_nt: TGTGCTAGTGGTTGCAGCGACAGGCCCGGCTACGAGCAGTACTTC; cdr3_aa: CASGCSDRPGYEQYF
cdr3_length: 16; v_call: TRBV23-1; clone_size: NA; d_call: TRBD1; j_call: TRBJ1-3; cdr3_nt: TGCGCCAGCAGTCAACGGACAGGGAGGTCTGGAAACACCATATATTTT; cdr3_aa: CASSQRTGRSGNTIYF
cdr3_length: 16; v_call: TRBV18; clone_size: NA; d_call: TRBD1; j_call: TRBJ1-6; cdr3_nt: TGTGCCAGCTCAACTTCAACTGGGACAGGGTATTCACCCCTCCACTTT; cdr3_aa: CASSTSTGTGYSPLHF
cdr3_length: 14; v_call: TRBV7-8; clone_size: NA; d_call: NA; j_call: TRBJ2-3; cdr3_nt: TGTGCCAGCAGCTTAGACAGATCGGCAAATACGCAGTATTTT; cdr3_aa: CASSLDRSANTQYF
cdr3_length: 15; v_call: TRBV27; clone_size: NA; d_call: NA; j_call: TRBJ2-1; cdr3_nt: TGTGCCAGCAGTGCTAGTGGGGGAGGACACAATGAGCAGTTCTTC; cdr3_aa: CASSASGGGHNEQFF
cdr3_length: 13; v_call: TRBV5-1; clone_size: NA; d_call: TRBD1; j_call: TRBJ2-7; cdr3_nt: TGCGCCAGCAAAGGACAGGGGAAGGGCGAGCAGTACTTC; cdr3_aa: CASKGQGKGEQYF
cdr3_length: 15; v_call: TRBV5-1; clone_size: NA; d_call: NA; j_call: TRBJ1-3; cdr3_nt: TGCGCCAGCAGCTTGGCGACAGACTTGGGCGACACCATATATTTT; cdr3_aa: CASSLATDLGDTIYF
cdr3_length: 17; v_call: TRBV18; clone_size: once; d_call: NA; j_call: TRBJ2-2; cdr3_nt: TGTGCCAGCTCACCACAGGAGAGGCAGCACAACACCGGGGAGCTGTTTTTT; cdr3_aa: CASSPQERQHNTGELFF
cdr3_length: 13; v_call: TRBV7-9; clone_size: NA; d_call: NA; j_call: TRBJ1-4; cdr3_nt: TGTGCCAGCACCCGGGGAGCAAATGAAAAACTGTTTTTT; cdr3_aa: CASTRGANEKLFF
cdr3_length: 18; v_call: TRBV9; clone_size: NA; d_call: TRBD1; j_call: TRBJ2-3; cdr3_nt: TGTGCCAGCAGCGTTGGGGTTACAGGGGGTAGTGGCACAGATACGCAGTATTTT; cdr3_aa: CASSVGVTGGSGTDTQYF
cdr3_length: 14; v_call: TRBV18; clone_size: NA; d_call: NA; j_call: TRBJ1-1; cdr3_nt: TGTGCCAGCTCCATGGGCAGCCAGAACACTGAAGCTTTCTTT; cdr3_aa: CASSMGSQNTEAFF
cdr3_length: 13; v_call: TRBV9; clone_size: NA; d_call: NA; j_call: TRBJ2-7; cdr3_nt: TGTGCCAGCAGCGTGGTGGCAGGAGGCGAGCAGTACTTC; cdr3_aa: CASSVVAGGEQYF
cdr3_length: 12; v_call: TRBV2; clone_size: few; d_call: NA; j_call: TRBJ1-1; cdr3_nt: TGTGCCAGCAGTAAGATGAACACTGAAGCTTTCTTT; cdr3_aa: CASSKMNTEAFF
cdr3_length: 15; v_call: TRBV28; clone_size: NA; d_call: NA; j_call: TRBJ1-3; cdr3_nt: TGTGCCAGCAGCGGCCACCCCGGGACTGGAAACACCATATATTTT; cdr3_aa: CASSGHPGTGNTIYF
cdr3_length: 16; v_call: TRBV10-1; clone_size: once; d_call: TRBD2; j_call: TRBJ2-3; cdr3_nt: TGCGCCAGCCCCATTTTGTACGGGAGGAACACAGATACGCAGTATTTT; cdr3_aa: CASPILYGRNTDTQYF
cdr3_length: 15; v_call: TRBV19; clone_size: once; d_call: TRBD1; j_call: TRBJ2-2; cdr3_nt: TGTGCCAGTAGGGCTGACAGGGCAGACACCGGGGAGCTGTTTTTT; cdr3_aa: CASRADRADTGELFF
cdr3_length: 14; v_call: TRBV18; clone_size: NA; d_call: TRBD2; j_call: TRBJ2-3; cdr3_nt: TGTGCCAGCTCACCCACGGGGGGATTCTTTCCGCAGTATTTT; cdr3_aa: CASSPTGGFFPQYF
cdr3_length: 16; v_call: TRBV5-6; clone_size: NA; d_call: TRBD2; j_call: TRBJ2-1; cdr3_nt: TGTGCCAGCAGCCAGCCAAGCGGGGGATCCCACAATGAGCAGTTCTTC; cdr3_aa: CASSQPSGGSHNEQFF
cdr3_length: 17; v_call: TRBV4-1; clone_size: NA; d_call: NA; j_call: TRBJ2-3; cdr3_nt: TGCGCCAGCAGCCAATCCTGGGGTGGGGGCCAGTGGGATACGCAGTATTTT; cdr3_aa: CASSQSWGGGQWDTQYF
cdr3_length: 15; v_call: TRBV7-8; clone_size: once; d_call: NA; j_call: TRBJ1-1; cdr3_nt: TGTGCCAGCACCGCGGTGGGGGTCCAGAACACTGAAGCTTTCTTT; cdr3_aa: CASTAVGVQNTEAFF
cdr3_length: 17; v_call: TRBV4-1; clone_size: NA; d_call: NA; j_call: TRBJ1-2; cdr3_nt: TGCGCCAGCAGCCAAGATAGGGGGGTCAGAATTAACTATGGCTACACCTTC; cdr3_aa: CASSQDRGVRINYGYTF
cdr3_length: 15; v_call: TRBV6-6; clone_size: NA; d_call: NA; j_call: TRBJ2-3; cdr3_nt: TGTGCCAGCAGCAGGACTAGTGGGGGGCTGGATACGCAGTATTTT; cdr3_aa: CASSRTSGGLDTQYF
cdr3_length: 14; v_call: TRBV2; clone_size: few; d_call: TRBD1; j_call: TRBJ1-3; cdr3_nt: TGTGCCAGCATTCCCGGACAGGGTACGAACACCATATATTTT; cdr3_aa: CASIPGQGTNTIYF
cdr3_length: 19; v_call: TRBV7-9; clone_size: few; d_call: NA; j_call: TRBJ2-6; cdr3_nt: TGTGCCAGCAGCAGAAGGGGGGGCATCTCCCCCTCTGGGGCCAACGTCCTGACTTTC; cdr3_aa: CASSRRGGISPSGANVLTF
cdr3_length: 14; v_call: TRBV10-1; clone_size: NA; d_call: NA; j_call: TRBJ1-1; cdr3_nt: TGCGCCAGCAGCCCCGGGACAACGAACACTGAAGCTTTCTTT; cdr3_aa: CASSPGTTNTEAFF
cdr3_length: 19; v_call: TRBV27; clone_size: NA; d_call: TRBD2; j_call: TRBJ2-1; cdr3_nt: TGTGCCAGCAGTACACTTCAACGGACTAGCCAAAGCTCCTACAATGAGCAGTTCTTC; cdr3_aa: CASSTLQRTSQSSYNEQFF
cdr3_length: 14; v_call: TRBV2; clone_size: NA; d_call: NA; j_call: TRBJ1-1; cdr3_nt: TGTGCCAGCAGTGATGTCAGACAGAACACTGAAGCTTTCTTT; cdr3_aa: CASSDVRQNTEAFF